Given below is one T cell receptor beta chain in context. TCRdb redid the calling of the PCR reads with MiXCR, one entry per CDR3 protein. The sample shows about 10,000 distinct CDR3 sequences, 46% of them seen only once. The CDR3 is made up of 15 amino acids. V trimming: 5 bases; J trimming: 10 bases; junction bases outside the gene matches: 11. Germline assignment: CDR1 MNHEY and CDR2 SMNVEV (reference sequence). This entry comes from a study of CD4 and CD8 cells across lung adenocarcinoma regions. Samples came from patients with localized non-small cell lung adenocarcinoma. Sample: CD4+ T cells from the margin of a lung tumor. The clonotype was recovered from a female donor with lung adenocarcinoma. The CD4 and CD8 labels of this study may be unreliable. The chain carries TRBV27 and TRBJ1-6; 7 bases align to TRBD1. As DNA, the CDR3 is TGTGCCAGCAGTCGGACAGGTGCGACAGGATCACCCCTCCACTTT. This encodes CASSRTGATGSPLHF.